What follows are 6 T cell receptor beta chains derived from one specimen sequenced in a study of T cells after yellow fever vaccination. Each CDR3 protein is one row after TCRdb ran MiXCR on the 5' RACE reads. The sample holds some 97,000 distinct CDR3 sequences, around 5.8% seen once. The sequencing here drew on CD8+ T cells sorted from PBMCs, taken 10 days after the yellow fever booster vaccination. The receptors come from a young man who received the YFV17D yellow fever vaccine.

This clonotype was picked up a small number of times. This chain joins TRBV7-9 and TRBJ1-4, with unresolved D. This CDR3 is built from 12 residues. The germline V gene has CDR1 SEHNR and CDR2 FQNEAQ (reference sequence). Deletions cut 5 bases from V and 13 bases from J, with 14 bases between. The CDR3 reads CASSRAPFGLFF. Written as DNA, the CDR3 is TGTGCCAGCAGCCGAGCCCCTTTTGGACTGTTTTTT.

The chain has TRBV7-2 and TRBJ1-5; no definite D call. This CDR3 has 17 amino acids. Trimming shortened V by 0 bases and J by 3 bases, and 15 bases separated the two germline ends. Germline V lookup: CDR1 SGHTA, CDR2 FQGNSA. The CDR3 DNA sequence: TGTGCCAGCAGCTTAGCGGGGTCCTGGGCAGTCAATCAGCCCCAGCATTTT. It is translated as CASSLAGSWAVNQPQHF.

This clonotype occurred a few times. The CDR3 is CASSAYRGIKNIQYF. The CDR3 DNA is TGTGCCAGCAGCGCCTACAGGGGAATCAAAAACATTCAGTACTTC. The rearrangement uses TRBV7-6 and TRBJ2-4, with 7 nucleotides matching TRBD1. V shed 5 bases and J 3 bases; nucleotides not matched to a gene: 7. Germline-derived CDR1 and CDR2 are SGHVS and FNYEAQ. CDR3 size: 15 residues.

In its sample, this clonotype was seen many times. The rearrangement joins TRBV29-1 to TRBJ2-1, with D perhaps TRBD1 or TRBD2 (6 bases each). The V gene lost 2 bases and the J gene lost 2 bases, with 13 bases spanning the gap. This CDR3 region has 15 residues. CDR1 is SQVTM and CDR2 is ANQGSEA in the germline V gene. The CDR3 region has the DNA TGCAGCGTTGAACCGCTCGGGGGCACCTACAATGAGCAGTTCTTC. It translates to CSVEPLGGTYNEQFF.

This sequence joins TRBV5-1 and TRBJ1-1; TRBD1 matches 7 bases. CDR1 and CDR2 from the germline V gene are SGHRS and YFSETQ. Germline trimming cut 7 bases from V and 1 base from J; bases unmatched to any gene: 13. CDR3 length: 16 amino acids. This chain's CDR3 is CASSAPGGMGNTEAFF. The CDR3, as DNA: TGCGCCAGCTCAGCCCCAGGGGGGATGGGGAACACTGAAGCTTTCTTT.

The chain couples TRBV7-8 to TRBJ2-5; no reliable D call. The CDR3 runs to 14 residues. Between the trimmed V and J ends, which lost 5 bases and 0 bases, there was a span of 10 bases. Per the germline V gene, CDR1 is SGHVS and CDR2 is FQNEAQ. The CDR3 here is CASSPLYNQETQYF. The CDR3, as DNA: TGTGCCAGCAGCCCCCTCTATAACCAAGAGACCCAGTACTTC. Combining the CDR3 with reference TRBV7-8 and TRBJ2-5 gives the whole variable domain GAGVSQSPRYKVAKRGQDVALRCDPISGHVSLFWYQQALGQGPEFLTYFQNEAQLDKSGLPSDRFFAERPEGSVSTLKIQRTQQEDSAVYLCASSPLYNQETQYFGPGTRLLVL.